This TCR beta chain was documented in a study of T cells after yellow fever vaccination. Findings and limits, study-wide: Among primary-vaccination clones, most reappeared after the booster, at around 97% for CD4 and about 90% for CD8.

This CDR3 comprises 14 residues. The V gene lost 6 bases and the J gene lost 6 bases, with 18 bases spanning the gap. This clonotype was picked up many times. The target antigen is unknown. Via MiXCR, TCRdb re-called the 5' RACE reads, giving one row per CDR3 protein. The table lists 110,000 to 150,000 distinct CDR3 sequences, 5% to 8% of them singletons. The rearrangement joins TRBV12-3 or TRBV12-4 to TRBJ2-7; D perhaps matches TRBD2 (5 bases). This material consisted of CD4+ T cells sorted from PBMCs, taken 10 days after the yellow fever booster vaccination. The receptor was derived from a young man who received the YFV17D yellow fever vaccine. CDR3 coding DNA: TGTGCCAGCAGACTAGGGCTGGGCTACAGCGAGCAGTACTTC. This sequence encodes CASRLGLGYSEQYF.